The source of this TCR beta chain is a study of OX40 agonist ivuxolimab in advanced cancers. The overall study: An agonistic human IgG2 monoclonal antibody against OX40 (CD134) was given.

The table came from immunoSEQ multiplex PCR; TCRdb's copy has only in-frame clones and leaves some out. The sample has about 120,000 clones; around 93% are singletons. The sequences come from CD4+ or CD8+ T cells sorted from blood, collected in a trial of the OX40 agonist ivuxolimab. The sequence was collected from an adult with an advanced solid tumor such as melanoma, head and neck, liver or kidney cancer.

This CDR3 reads CASSCQGAIHSGANVLTF. The CDR3 nucleotides read TGTGCCAGCAGTTGCCAGGGGGCAATCCACTCTGGGGCCAACGTCCTGACTTTC. The J gene is TRBJ2-6, the V gene TRBV6-7; 8 positions match TRBD1. TRBV6-7 qualifies as an ORF whose function is uncertain. The CDR3 is made up of 18 amino acids. V gave up 4 bases and J gave up 0 bases; unmatched junction bases: 8.